A single sample gave rise to the 31 T cell receptor beta chains below, sequenced in a study of tumor-infiltrating lymphocytes in primary liver carcinoma. Blood RNA originated from unsorted whole blood, with germline DNA additionally extracted. TCR beta cDNA was reverse-transcribed from around 0.55 ug of total RNA. The reaction used a constant-region primer and ProtoScript II reverse transcriptase. Library construction for TCR beta comprised three nested multiplex PCR rounds performed with slightly modified ARM-PCR. For around 11 cycles apiece, the opening two PCR rounds ran with TRBV1-TRBV30 forward primers and a C-beta reverse primer. TCRdb analysed the multiplex PCR reads with MiXCR anew, one entry per CDR3 protein. This sample has about 200,000 distinct CDR3 sequences; about two thirds occur once, and the top ten carry about 7.1%. The sequencing sample was made of peripheral blood. All receptors derive from a woman in her fifties or sixties with primary liver carcinoma and hepatitis B virus infection.

On this clonotype: A clone one base away is much larger, so this may be a read error. The J gene is TRBJ2-3, the V gene TRBV6-5; possibly TRBD1 or TRBD2 for D (6 bases each). Trimming cost V 8 bases and J 7 bases, with 22 bases left between them. The CDR3 runs 15 residues. The V gene's germline CDR1 is MNHEY and CDR2 SVGAGI. The CDR3 reads CASGGLGGTQNTQYF. Here the CDR3 DNA reads TGTGCCAGCGGGGGTCTAGGGGGGACCCAAAATACGCAGTATTTT.

Of note for this clonotype: Sequence at one end of the junction differs from germline and may be a read error. The chain carries TRBV6-5 and TRBJ2-3, with D uncertain. This CDR3 contains 16 residues. Germline V gene data show CDR1 as MNHEY and CDR2 as SVGAGI. CDR3 in amino acids: CACSYGSGRSTYMQYF. In DNA form, the CDR3 reads TGTGCCTGCAGTTACGGCTCCGGACGGAGCACATATATGCAGTATTTT.

This clonotype was detected only a few times. The chain is built from TRBV7-9 and TRBJ2-4; TRBD1 matches at 8 bases. V lost 2 bases to trimming and J lost 2 bases; unmatched junction nucleotides: 8. Germline values: CDR1 SEHNR, CDR2 FQNEAQ (reference sequence). The CDR3 consists of 17 residues. DNA of the CDR3: TGTGCCAGCAGCTTATCATGGCAGGGGGCAACCAAAAACATTCAGTACTTC. It specifies CASSLSWQGATKNIQYF.

This clonotype came up a few times. The rearrangement uses TRBV5-1 and TRBJ2-7; TRBD1 matches 10 bases. The germline V gene encodes CDR1 SGHRS and CDR2 YFSETQ. The CDR3 spans 16 residues. V gave up 4 bases and J gave up 2 bases; unmatched junction bases: 9. The CDR3 DNA reads as TGCGCCAGCAGCCCGTCGGGACAGGGGTTGACCTACGAGCAGTACTTC. Translating gives CASSPSGQGLTYEQYF. The variable domain in full, with the rest retrieved from reference TRBV5-1 and TRBJ2-7, is KAGVTQTPRYLIKTRGQQVTLSCSPISGHRSVSWYQQTPGQGLQFLFEYFSETQRNKGNFPGRFSGRQFSNSRSEMNVSTLELGDSALYLCASSPSGQGLTYEQYFGPGTRLTVT.

This clonotype was detected many times. The V and J genes are TRBV6-9 and TRBJ2-4, with 11 bases identical to TRBD2. V was clipped by 11 bases and J by 2 bases; unmatched bases: 8. Germline CDR1 and CDR2: MNHGY and SVAAGI. The length of the CDR3 is 15 residues. The CDR3 DNA follows: TGTGCCCGAGAACTAGCGGGAGTACCCAAAAACATTCAGTACTTC. Its protein is CARELAGVPKNIQYF.

With regard to this clonotype: The CDR3 does not close with the conserved phenylalanine or tryptophan, likely indicating a read error. The genes are TRBV5-1 and TRBJ2-3, with 7 nucleotides matching TRBD1. The CDR3 spans 16 residues. V trimming: 4 bases; J trimming: 4 bases; junction bases outside the gene matches: 12. From germline, CDR1 is SGHRS and CDR2 YFSETQ. The CDR3 spells CASSATGQKYADTQYL. The CDR3, as DNA: TGCGCCAGCAGCGCAACGGGACAGAAATATGCAGATACGCAGTATCTT.

The chain couples TRBV11-2 to TRBJ2-7, with 11 nucleotides matching TRBD2. The ends lost 5 bases at V and 3 bases at J; junction bases unmatched: 6. The CDR3 loop spans 15 amino acids. Germline lookup yields CDR1 SGHAT and CDR2 FQNNGV. The CDR3 nucleotides read TGTGCCAGCAGCCAGACTAGCGGGGTTCTCTACGAGCAGTACTTC. This codes for CASSQTSGVLYEQYF. The full variable domain, with the rest looked up from reference TRBV11-2 and TRBJ2-7, is EAGVAQSPRYKIIEKRQSVAFWCNPISGHATLYWYQQILGQGPKLLIQFQNNGVVDDSQLPKDRFSAERLKGVDSTLKIQPAKLEDSAVYLCASSQTSGVLYEQYFGPGTRLTVT.

The genes are TRBV6-1 and TRBJ1-1, with D hard to call. This CDR3 contains 13 residues. Germline-derived CDR1 and CDR2 are MNHNS and SASEGT. Trimming stripped 7 bases from V and 2 bases from J, with 11 bases between. The CDR3 DNA follows: TGTGCCAGCATGGCCGGGCCCAACACTGAAGCTTTCTTT. This codes for CASMAGPNTEAFF.

A note on this clonotype: This may be a read error: a much more frequent sequence differs by one nucleotide. The rearrangement uses TRBV4-1 and TRBJ2-7; D may match TRBD1 or TRBD2 (5 bases each). Germline CDR1 and CDR2: MGHRA and YSYEKL. This CDR3 contains 16 residues. Trimming removed 4 bases from V and 4 bases from J, with 20 bases in between. For the CDR3, the DNA is TGCGCCAGCAGCCGACTGCCTCTTGGGGGTAGGTACGAGCAGTACTTC. It is translated as CASSRLPLGGRYEQYF.

The rearrangement uses TRBV5-4 and TRBJ2-7; perhaps TRBD2 as D (5 bases). The germline V gene encodes CDR1 SGHNT and CDR2 YYREEE (reference sequence). This CDR3 region has 16 residues. The V end was cut by 4 bases, the J end by 2 bases, with 19 bases between. The CDR3 sequence: CASSTKSLAGTYEQYF. In DNA, the CDR3 is TGTGCCAGCAGCACGAAGTCTCTAGCAGGAACCTACGAGCAGTACTTC. Variable domain in full (rest from reference TRBV5-4 and TRBJ2-7): ETGVTQSPTHLIKTRGQQVTLRCSSQSGHNTVSWYQQALGQGPQFIFQYYREEENGRGNFPPRFSGLQFPNYSSELNVNALELDDSALYLCASSTKSLAGTYEQYFGPGTRLTVT.

This clonotype was detected ten times or more. V gene TRBV29-1 combines with J gene TRBJ2-2; possible D gene TRBD2, 5 bases. The CDR3 is 13 amino acids. Between the trimmed V and J ends, which lost 5 bases and 4 bases, there was a span of 11 bases. Germline CDR1 and CDR2: SQVTM and ANQGSEA. This CDR3 reads CSVPVGGTGELFF. The CDR3 nucleotides read TGCAGCGTTCCTGTTGGAGGCACCGGGGAGCTGTTTTTT.

With regard to this clonotype: Without the conserved terminal phenylalanine or tryptophan, this CDR3 likely stems from a read error. The chain has TRBV7-9 and TRBJ1-5, with 10 bases lining up with TRBD1. Germline assignment: CDR1 SEHNR and CDR2 FQNEAQ (reference sequence). V shed 0 bases and J 5 bases; nucleotides not matched to a gene: 4. This CDR3 is built from 16 residues. CDR3 region: CASSLALGQGDQPQHL. The DNA for the CDR3 is TGTGCCAGCAGCTTAGCACTAGGACAGGGGGATCAGCCCCAGCATTTA.

At least ten counts were recorded for this clonotype. The chain employs TRBV12-3 or TRBV12-4 and TRBJ2-1, with TRBD2 identical over 7 bases. CDR3 length: 15 residues. V lost 6 bases to trimming and J lost 5 bases; unmatched junction nucleotides: 10. The CDR3 protein is CASSPRSGDHNEQFF. The CDR3 DNA reads TGTGCCAGCAGCCCTAGGAGCGGGGACCACAATGAGCAGTTCTTC.

This clonotype was counted ten times or more. The chain links TRBV7-8 to TRBJ1-1; D uncertain. Germline V lookup: CDR1 SGHVS, CDR2 FQNEAQ. This CDR3 is built from 15 residues. Trimming stripped 5 bases from V and 9 bases from J, with 22 bases between. The DNA for the CDR3 is TGTGCCAGCAGCCCCCGTCGGCACCCCCGCCCCAAAGCTTTCTTT. This gives the protein CASSPRRHPRPKAFF.

The chain couples TRBV5-1 to TRBJ1-1; 9 bases are a match to TRBD1. Trimming took 4 bases from V and 5 from J; bases not matched to a gene: 12. The CDR3 sequence is 16 residues long. CDR1 and CDR2 from the germline V gene are SGHRS and YFSETQ. CDR3 sequence reads: CASSPRPGTGYTEAFF. In DNA form, the CDR3 reads TGCGCCAGCAGCCCCCGTCCCGGGACAGGGTATACTGAAGCTTTCTTT.

This clonotype was counted a few times. The J gene is TRBJ2-5, the V gene TRBV14; D ambiguous. CDR1 SGHDN and CDR2 FVKESK come from the germline V gene. This CDR3 is built from 15 residues. Trimming took 1 base from V and 1 from J, leaving 10 bases between them. The CDR3 here is CASSQGLSAQETQYF. CDR3 sequence (DNA): TGTGCCAGCAGCCAAGGGTTGTCGGCCCAAGAGACCCAGTACTTC.

This clonotype was picked up one time. The V gene is TRBV4-1, the J gene TRBJ1-2; D gene ambiguous. Per germline, CDR1 MGHRA and CDR2 YSYEKL. The V gene lost 4 bases and the J gene lost 7 bases, with 22 bases spanning the gap. There are 16 residues in the CDR3. The CDR3 DNA follows: TGCGCCAGCAGCCCCATGGTGGGCCGGGTTGTTGGTGGCTACACCTTC. Protein sequence: CASSPMVGRVVGGYTF.

This clonotype has a handful of counts. One end of the junction does not line up with germline, which may come from a read error. The chain joins TRBV11-2 to TRBJ2-3; D may be TRBD2 (5 bases). The germline CDR1 and CDR2 sequences are SGHAT and FQNNGV. CDR3 length equals 14 residues. The CDR3 reads CVSSPRTSTDTQYF. The CDR3 DNA reads as TGTGTCAGCAGTCCCAGGACTAGCACAGATACGCAGTATTTT.

The table lists this clonotype with many counts. This chain uses TRBV11-3 with TRBJ2-3; 12 bases map to TRBD2. Losses at the gene ends were 1 base for V and 2 bases for J; bases not matched to a gene: 7. CDR1 is SGHNT and CDR2 is YENEEA in the germline V gene. This CDR3 has 18 amino acids. CDR3 residues: CASSLGLAGALTTDTQYF. DNA for the CDR3: TGTGCCAGCAGCTTAGGACTAGCGGGAGCTCTAACCACAGATACGCAGTATTTT.

The J gene is TRBJ2-3, the V gene TRBV4-2, with D tentatively TRBD2 (5 bases). CDR1 and CDR2 from the germline V gene are LGHNA and YNFKEQ. CDR3 size: 16 residues. Between the trimmed V and J ends, which lost 0 bases and 7 bases, there was a span of 17 bases. This CDR3 reads CASSQELVGVQYTQYF. The CDR3 DNA reads as TGTGCCAGCAGCCAAGAACTAGTGGGAGTTCAATATACGCAGTATTTT.

Note on this clonotype: One end of the junction fails to match germline, which may point to a read error. The chain is built from TRBV7-3 and TRBJ2-3, with D maybe TRBD1 (6 bases). There are 13 residues in the CDR3. The germline V gene has CDR1 SGHTA and CDR2 FQGTGA. This CDR3 is CTSSRGGLEAQYF. The CDR3 DNA reads TGTACCAGCAGCCGTGGGGGCCTGGAGGCGCAGTATTTT.

As for this clonotype: Relative to the germline gene, one junction end is altered; a read error may explain this. V is TRBV11-2 and J is TRBJ2-6; D is tentatively TRBD1 or TRBD2 (6 bases each). CDR3 size: 16 residues. Germline V gene lookup returns CDR1 SGHAT and CDR2 FQNNGV. The CDR3: CASSLGGAHGTNVLTF. The CDR3 DNA follows: TGTGCCAGCAGCTTAGGGGGGGCGCATGGGACCAACGTCCTGACTTTC.

A note on this clonotype: One junction end disagrees with the germline gene, perhaps due to a read error. Written as DNA, the CDR3 is TGTGCCAGCAGCTACTCGTCGCAGACCGGGGAGCTGGTTTTT. It yields the protein CASSYSSQTGELVF. The gene calls are TRBV6-5 and TRBJ2-2; a possible D gene is TRBD2 (5 bases). CDR3 length: 14 residues. The germline V gene encodes CDR1 MNHEY and CDR2 SVGAGI.

In this sample, this clonotype turned up many times. The chain recombines TRBV14 with TRBJ1-4; D is unresolved. CDR1 is SGHDN, CDR2 FVKESK, per germline. This CDR3 is 13 amino acids long. With 3 bases removed from V and 11 bases from J, the gap between germline ends came to 13 bases. CDR3 sequence: CASSQGTDSKLFF. CDR3 nucleotide sequence: TGTGCCAGCAGCCAGGGAACGGACTCGAAACTGTTTTTT.

A remark on this clonotype: Here the CDR3 omits its conserved ending phenylalanine or tryptophan, so a read error is the likely source. This rearrangement joins TRBV11-2 to TRBJ2-1; D possibly corresponds to TRBD2 (6 bases). The CDR3 consists of 16 residues. CDR1 and CDR2 from the germline V gene are SGHAT and FQNNGV. Written as DNA, the CDR3 is TGTGCTAGCAGCTTAAATGGAAATGTTCCTAGCGCGAATCAGTTCTAC. This encodes CASSLNGNVPSANQFY.

Comments on this clonotype: A clone one base away is much larger, so this may be a read error. This rearrangement joins TRBV6-5 to TRBJ1-2, with D hard to call. Germline loops: CDR1 MNHEY, CDR2 SVGAGI. V gave up 10 bases and J gave up 7 bases, with 16 bases separating them. The CDR3 loop spans 12 amino acids. In DNA form, the CDR3 reads TGTGCCAACAGCCACGCTCGCGGTGGCTACACCTTC. Translating gives CANSHARGGYTF.

The J gene is TRBJ1-5, the V gene TRBV11-2, with D uncertain. V was pared by 7 bases and J by 9 bases, with 19 bases between. Per germline, CDR1 SGHAT and CDR2 FQNNGV. The CDR3 consists of 14 residues. The CDR3 sequence: CASNHSVLDRPQHF. In DNA, the CDR3 is TGTGCCAGCAACCATTCGGTTTTGGATCGGCCCCAGCATTTT.

This clonotype was counted a single time. A much larger clone differs from this one at a single base, so this may be a read error. The CDR3 here is CASAGGPTDMQYF. The CDR3 region has the DNA TGCGCCAGCGCGGGAGGGCCGACAGATATGCAGTATTTT. This rearrangement joins TRBV10-1 to TRBJ2-3; 9 nucleotides agree with TRBD2. Germline CDR1 WNHNN, CDR2 SYGVQD (reference sequence). This CDR3 is built from 13 residues.

This clonotype was recorded at least ten times. The rearrangement joins TRBV6-5 to TRBJ2-7; 7 bases map to TRBD1. The CDR3 length is 15 residues. V was pared by 2 bases and J by 0 bases, with 4 bases of the junction left unmatched. Germline assignment: CDR1 MNHEY and CDR2 SVGAGI. This CDR3 reads CASSYKAGGSYEQYF. The CDR3 bases are TGTGCCAGCAGTTACAAAGCAGGGGGCTCCTACGAGCAGTACTTC.

Worth noting for this clonotype: This may be a read error: a much more frequent sequence differs by one nucleotide. The rearrangement links TRBV5-5 to TRBJ1-1; no clear D gene. Germline CDR1 is SGHKS and CDR2 is YYEKEE (reference sequence). The CDR3 totals 16 residues. CDR3 sequence (DNA): TGTGCCAACAGCTTCGGTGTAGGCGTCCCGAACACTGAAGCTTTCTTT. Encoded protein: CANSFGVGVPNTEAFF.

This chain joins TRBV10-2 and TRBJ1-5; perhaps TRBD1 as D (5 bases). The V gene's germline CDR1 is WSHSY and CDR2 SAAADI. V gave up 5 bases and J gave up 3 bases, with 17 bases separating them. The CDR3 sequence is 16 residues long. The CDR3 DNA is TGCGCCAGCAGTTCTAGGGGCAGAGTGGACAATCAGCCCCAGCATTTT. Its protein is CASSSRGRVDNQPQHF.